This T cell receptor beta chain was profiled in a study of CD4 T cell repertoires in COVID-19. Only in-frame clones appear in the TCRdb table, and some are missing; sequencing was by immunoSEQ multiplex PCR. The sample contains some 71,000 clones, under 90% of which appear only once. The sample was CD4+ T cells from peripheral blood, taken after recovery from COVID-19. The TCR comes from a human donor who had COVID-19.

The DNA of the CDR3 is TGTGCCAGCAGTCTCGACAGGGTAAACACTGAAGCTTTCTTT. It is translated as CASSLDRVNTEAFF. The rearrangement links TRBV27 to TRBJ1-1; 7 bases align to TRBD1. This CDR3 has 14 amino acids. With 5 bases clipped from V and 2 bases from J, the junction kept 5 bases outside the gene matches. Germline V gene data show CDR1 as MNHEY and CDR2 as SMNVEV (reference sequence).